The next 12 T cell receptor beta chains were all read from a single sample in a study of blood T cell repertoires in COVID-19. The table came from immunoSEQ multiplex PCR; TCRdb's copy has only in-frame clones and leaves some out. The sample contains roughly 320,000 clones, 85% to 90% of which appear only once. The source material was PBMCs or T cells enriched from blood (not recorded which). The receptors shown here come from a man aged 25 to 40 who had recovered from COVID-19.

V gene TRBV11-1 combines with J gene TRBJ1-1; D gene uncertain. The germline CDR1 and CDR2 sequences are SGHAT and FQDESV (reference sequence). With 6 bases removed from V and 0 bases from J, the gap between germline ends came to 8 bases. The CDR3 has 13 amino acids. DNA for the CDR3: TGTGCCAGCAGGCGGTCCATGAACACTGAAGCTTTCTTT. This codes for CASRRSMNTEAFF.

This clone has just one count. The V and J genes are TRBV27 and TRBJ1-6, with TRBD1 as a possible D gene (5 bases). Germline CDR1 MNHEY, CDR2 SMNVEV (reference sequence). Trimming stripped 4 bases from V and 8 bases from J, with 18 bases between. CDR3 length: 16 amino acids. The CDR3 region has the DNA TGTGCCAGCAGTTCCGGCGCCAAAGCCAGGGATTCACCCCTCCACTTT. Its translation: CASSSGAKARDSPLHF.

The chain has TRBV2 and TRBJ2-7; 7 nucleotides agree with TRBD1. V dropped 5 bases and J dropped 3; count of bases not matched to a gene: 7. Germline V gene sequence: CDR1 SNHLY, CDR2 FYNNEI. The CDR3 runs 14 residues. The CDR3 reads CASSRQGSLYEQYF. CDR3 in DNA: TGTGCCAGCAGTCGACAGGGATCCCTCTACGAGCAGTACTTC.

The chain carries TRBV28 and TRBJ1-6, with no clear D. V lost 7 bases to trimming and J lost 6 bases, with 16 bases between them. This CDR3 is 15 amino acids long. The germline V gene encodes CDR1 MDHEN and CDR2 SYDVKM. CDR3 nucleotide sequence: TGTGCCAGCATCTCGCCGGAGGGCGCTAATTCACCCCTCCACTTT. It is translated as CASISPEGANSPLHF.

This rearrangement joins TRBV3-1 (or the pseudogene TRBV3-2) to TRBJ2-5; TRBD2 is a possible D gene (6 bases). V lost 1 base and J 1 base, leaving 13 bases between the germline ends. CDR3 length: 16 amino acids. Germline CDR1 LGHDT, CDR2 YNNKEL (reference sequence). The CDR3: CASSQAGAGRQETQYF. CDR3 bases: TGTGCCAGCAGCCAAGCTGGGGCGGGGCGCCAAGAGACCCAGTACTTC.

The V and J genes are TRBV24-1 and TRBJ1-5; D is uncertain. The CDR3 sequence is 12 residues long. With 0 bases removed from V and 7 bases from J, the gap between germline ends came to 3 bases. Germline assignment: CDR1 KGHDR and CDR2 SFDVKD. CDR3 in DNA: TGTGCCACCAGTGATTTGGGCCAGCCCCAGCATTTT. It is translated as CATSDLGQPQHF.

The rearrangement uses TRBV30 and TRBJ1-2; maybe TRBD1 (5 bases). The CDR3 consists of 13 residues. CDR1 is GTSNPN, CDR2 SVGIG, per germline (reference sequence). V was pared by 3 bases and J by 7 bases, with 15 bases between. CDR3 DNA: TGTGCCTGGAGATCGTGGGGGAGGGTTGGCTACACCTTC. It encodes CAWRSWGRVGYTF.

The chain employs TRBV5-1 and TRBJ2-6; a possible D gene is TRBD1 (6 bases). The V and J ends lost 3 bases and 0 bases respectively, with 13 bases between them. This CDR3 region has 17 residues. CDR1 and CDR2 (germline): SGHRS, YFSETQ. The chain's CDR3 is CASSSGTRSSGANVLTF. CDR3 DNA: TGCGCCAGCAGCTCCGGGACACGTAGCTCTGGGGCCAACGTCCTGACTTTC. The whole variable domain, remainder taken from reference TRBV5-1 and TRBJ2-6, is KAGVTQTPRYLIKTRGQQVTLSCSPISGHRSVSWYQQTPGQGLQFLFEYFSETQRNKGNFPGRFSGRQFSNSRSEMNVSTLELGDSALYLCASSSGTRSSGANVLTFGAGSRLTVL.

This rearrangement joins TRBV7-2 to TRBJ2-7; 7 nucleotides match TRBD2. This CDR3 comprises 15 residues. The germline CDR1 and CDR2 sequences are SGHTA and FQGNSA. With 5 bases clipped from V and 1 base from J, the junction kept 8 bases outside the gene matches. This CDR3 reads CASSASSGPSYEQYF. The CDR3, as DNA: TGTGCCAGCAGCGCCTCTAGCGGACCTTCCTACGAGCAGTACTTC.

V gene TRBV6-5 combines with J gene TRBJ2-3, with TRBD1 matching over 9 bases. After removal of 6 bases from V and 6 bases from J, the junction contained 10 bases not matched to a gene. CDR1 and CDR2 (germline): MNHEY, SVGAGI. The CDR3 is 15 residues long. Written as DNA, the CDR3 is TGTGCCAGCAGGTCACCCGGGACAGGGCCTGATACGCAGTATTTT. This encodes CASRSPGTGPDTQYF.

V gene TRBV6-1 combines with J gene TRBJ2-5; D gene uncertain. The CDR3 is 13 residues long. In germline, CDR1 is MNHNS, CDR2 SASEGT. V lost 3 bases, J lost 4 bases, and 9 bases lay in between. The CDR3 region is CASSDGVGETQYF. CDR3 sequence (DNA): TGTGCCAGCAGTGACGGAGTCGGAGAGACCCAGTACTTC.

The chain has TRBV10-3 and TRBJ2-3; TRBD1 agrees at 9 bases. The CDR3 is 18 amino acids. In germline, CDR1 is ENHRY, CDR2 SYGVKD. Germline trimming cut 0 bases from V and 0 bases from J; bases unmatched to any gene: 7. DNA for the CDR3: TGTGCCATCAGTGAGTCTGCGAGGGACAGGGCCAGCACAGATACGCAGTATTTT. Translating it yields CAISESARDRASTDTQYF.